These 30 T cell receptor beta chains came from one sample sequenced in a study of beta chain features in type 1 diabetes. Notes on the study in general: Moderately but significantly shorter TCRB CDR3s were found in Type 1 diabetes patients in all four CD4+ subsets.

Since all of the isolated RNA was reverse transcribed, expressed TCRB transcripts were what got sequenced. Some clones are missing from TCRdb's copy, which holds only in-frame ones; the method was immunoSEQ multiplex PCR. Counted here are 150,000 to 200,000 clones, around 63% occurring once; the ten biggest clones make up roughly 0.095%. For these TCRs, the target antigens are not known. What was sequenced was naive CD4+ T cells from blood. The receptors here all came from a man aged 25 to 45 with type 1 diabetes.

The chain links TRBV30 to TRBJ1-1, with D uncertain. The germline gives CDR1 GTSNPN, CDR2 SVGIG (reference sequence). V gave up 0 bases and J gave up 3 bases, with 5 bases separating them. The CDR3 length is 12 residues. The CDR3 protein is CAWSVDYTEAFF. The CDR3 nucleotides read TGTGCCTGGAGTGTAGACTACACTGAAGCTTTCTTT.

This rearrangement joins TRBV27 to TRBJ2-1, with 12 bases matching TRBD1. This CDR3 has 17 residues. V gave up 3 bases and J gave up 6 bases; unmatched junction bases: 9. CDR1 MNHEY and CDR2 SMNVEV come from the germline V gene (reference sequence). The chain's CDR3 is CASSFAGQGADGNEQFF. The CDR3 DNA reads TGTGCCAGCAGTTTCGCGGGACAGGGGGCTGACGGCAATGAGCAGTTCTTC.

This clone was counted a few times. The J gene is TRBJ1-4, the V gene TRBV25-1; D not resolved. The germline gives CDR1 MGHDK, CDR2 SYGVNS. CDR3 size: 11 residues. V was shortened by 1 base and J by 12 bases, with 6 bases between the two germline ends. Written as DNA, the CDR3 is TGTGCCAGCAGTGAATCAGTACAACTGTTTTTT. It translates to CASSESVQLFF.

The chain links TRBV4-3 to TRBJ1-2; D unresolved. Germline-derived CDR1 and CDR2 are LGHNA and YSLEER. V was cut by 0 bases and J by 7 bases, with 18 bases left in between. This CDR3 has 16 amino acids. CDR3 in amino acids: CASSQDQAGIMAGYTF. The CDR3 DNA reads as TGCGCCAGCAGCCAAGATCAGGCGGGGATTATGGCTGGCTACACCTTC.

The J gene is TRBJ1-4, the V gene TRBV10-3; 8 bases are a match to TRBD1. CDR3 length: 15 amino acids. V lost 0 bases and J lost 6; bases outside the gene matches: 3. From germline, CDR1 is ENHRY and CDR2 SYGVKD. The CDR3 sequence is CAISESRTGYEKLFF. The CDR3 nucleotides read TGTGCCATCAGTGAGTCGAGGACAGGGTATGAAAAACTGTTTTTT.

The chain has TRBV29-1 and TRBJ2-2; D is unresolved. The CDR3 spans 14 residues. V was pared by 6 bases and J by 4 bases, with 15 bases between. The germline CDR1 and CDR2 sequences are SQVTM and ANQGSEA. CDR3 loop: CSVRFRAGTGELFF. CDR3 in DNA: TGCAGCGTCCGGTTCCGGGCCGGCACCGGGGAGCTGTTTTTT.

The J gene is TRBJ2-3, the V gene TRBV7-2; 11 nucleotides line up with TRBD2. Per the germline V gene, CDR1 is SGHTA and CDR2 is FQGNSA. This CDR3 is 16 amino acids long. Trimming took 4 bases from V and 2 from J; bases not matched to a gene: 5. The CDR3 nucleotides read TGTGCCAGCAGCTCTAGACTAGCGGGGCCCACAGATACGCAGTATTTT. Translated, it gives CASSSRLAGPTDTQYF.

The sample holds a few counts of this clone. This sample also contains other DNA sequences that code for the same CDR3. The J gene is TRBJ1-5, the V gene TRBV4-3; 9 bases align to TRBD1. CDR3 length equals 15 residues. CDR1 is LGHNA, CDR2 YSLEER, per germline. Trimming removed 1 base from V and 4 bases from J; junction bases left unmatched: 2. DNA for the CDR3: TGCGCCAGCAGCCAAGGCGGACAGGGGAATCAGCCCCAGCATTTT. The encoded protein is CASSQGGQGNQPQHF.

This chain connects TRBV28 to TRBJ2-1; D ambiguous. Germline V lookup: CDR1 MDHEN, CDR2 SYDVKM. Deletions cut 5 bases from V and 0 bases from J, with 11 bases between. The CDR3 extends over 15 amino acids. CDR3 region: CASSPSESSYNEQFF. The DNA of the CDR3 is TGTGCCAGCAGTCCCTCGGAAAGCTCCTACAATGAGCAGTTCTTC.

The chain combines TRBV9 with TRBJ2-1; 11 bases agree with TRBD2. Germline CDR1 and CDR2: SGDLS and YYNGEE. J lost 4 bases, V lost 2 bases, and 2 bases had no gene match. The CDR3 totals 15 residues. The CDR3 region has the DNA TGTGCCAGCAGCGTGGGACTAGCGGTGTACAATGAGCAGTTCTTC. It yields the protein CASSVGLAVYNEQFF.

J is TRBJ2-3 and V is TRBV29-1; TRBD2 matches at 7 bases. V trimming: 3 bases; J trimming: 0 bases; junction bases outside the gene matches: 6. Germline CDR1 is SQVTM and CDR2 is ANQGSEA. This CDR3 is built from 15 residues. DNA for the CDR3: TGCAGCGTTGAGAGGACCGGGGGGAGCACAGATACGCAGTATTTT. Translating it yields CSVERTGGSTDTQYF.

The genes are TRBV7-2 and TRBJ1-1; D is ambiguous. The germline V gene encodes CDR1 SGHTA and CDR2 FQGNSA. The CDR3 has 13 residues. V lost 5 bases and J lost 7, with 14 bases in between. The CDR3 DNA reads as TGTGCCAGCAGCAGATACGACGGTGATGAAGCTTTCTTT. Residues: CASSRYDGDEAFF. Filled out from reference TRBV7-2 and TRBJ1-1, the complete variable domain reads GAGVSQSPSNKVTEKGKDVELRCDPISGHTALYWYRQSLGQGLEFLIYFQGNSAPDKSGLPSDRFSAERTGGSVSTLTIQRTQQEDSAVYLCASSRYDGDEAFFGQGTRLTVV.

The chain carries TRBV5-1 and TRBJ2-3; 7 bases map to TRBD1. Germline V gene sequence: CDR1 SGHRS, CDR2 YFSETQ. The CDR3 length is 16 residues. J lost 2 bases, V lost 2 bases, and 8 bases had no gene match. CDR3 sequence: CASSFGTDPATDTQYF. Here the CDR3 DNA reads TGCGCCAGCAGCTTCGGGACAGACCCAGCCACAGATACGCAGTATTTT.

This sequence joins TRBV20-1 and TRBJ1-2; D remains unclear. The germline gives CDR1 DFQATT, CDR2 SNEGSKA (reference sequence). V was cut by 0 bases and J by 9 bases, with 8 bases left in between. The CDR3 has 11 residues. CDR3 bases: TGCAGTGCTAGAGATGTGGAGAGCTACACCTTC. Its protein product is CSARDVESYTF.

The gene calls are TRBV29-1 and TRBJ1-1; TRBD1 matches 7 bases. Germline CDR1 reads SQVTM; CDR2 reads ANQGSEA. Trimming removed 6 bases from V and 1 base from J; junction bases left unmatched: 8. The CDR3 runs 14 residues. In DNA, the CDR3 is TGCAGCGTCGCCGAGGGGACAGCGAACACTGAAGCTTTCTTT. Amino acids: CSVAEGTANTEAFF.

The chain recombines TRBV5-1 with TRBJ1-6; D gene unclear. The V and J ends lost 0 bases and 9 bases respectively, with 13 bases between them. The V gene's germline CDR1 is SGHRS and CDR2 YFSETQ. The CDR3 length is 15 residues. The CDR3 DNA follows: TGCGCCAGCAGCTTGGAAGCGTCCTTCAGTTCACCCCTCCACTTT. Its translation is CASSLEASFSSPLHF.

The chain has TRBV29-1 and TRBJ1-4, with D possibly being TRBD1 (5 bases). Germline loops: CDR1 SQVTM, CDR2 ANQGSEA. The CDR3 runs 12 residues. Deletions cut 3 bases from V and 8 bases from J, with 10 bases between. The CDR3 DNA sequence: TGCAGCGTTGAGGGGCGAGGGGAAAAACTGTTTTTT. Amino acids: CSVEGRGEKLFF. The complete variable domain, with remaining parts taken from reference TRBV29-1 and TRBJ1-4, reads SAVISQKPSRDICQRGTSLTIQCQVDSQVTMMFWYRQQPGQSLTLIATANQGSEATYESGFVIDKFPISRPNLTFSTLTVSNMSPEDSSIYLCSVEGRGEKLFFGSGTQLSVL.

This chain connects TRBV5-4 to TRBJ2-5, with D tentatively TRBD1 (7 bases). Germline values: CDR1 SGHNT, CDR2 YYREEE (reference sequence). The V gene lost 4 bases and the J gene lost 5 bases, with 18 bases spanning the gap. The CDR3 is made up of 15 amino acids. Here the CDR3 reads CASSPATGTWETQYF. The CDR3 DNA is TGTGCCAGCAGCCCCGCGACAGGGACTTGGGAGACCCAGTACTTC.

The chain links TRBV2 to TRBJ1-2, with TRBD1 matching 7 bases. This CDR3 comprises 12 residues. CDR1 SNHLY and CDR2 FYNNEI come from the germline V gene. Losses at the gene ends were 6 bases for V and 7 bases for J; bases not matched to a gene: 5. CDR3 DNA sequence: TGTGCCAGCAGGACGAACAGGGGTGGCTACACCTTC. This codes for CASRTNRGGYTF.

The gene calls are TRBV10-3 and TRBJ2-5, with D tentatively TRBD1 or TRBD2 (5 bases each). There are 11 residues in the CDR3. Germline CDR1 is ENHRY and CDR2 is SYGVKD. The V gene lost 8 bases and the J gene lost 1 base, with 5 bases spanning the gap. The CDR3 loop reads CAIGTQETQYF. The DNA for the CDR3 is TGTGCCATCGGGACCCAAGAGACCCAGTACTTC.

The chain combines TRBV28 with TRBJ2-7, with 9 bases matching TRBD1. V was clipped by 7 bases and J by 6 bases; unmatched bases: 10. Per the germline V gene, CDR1 is MDHEN and CDR2 is SYDVKM. CDR3 size: 14 residues. The CDR3 nucleotides are TGTGCCAGCATCCTAGGACAGGGGAGAAGCGAGCAGTACTTC. This codes for CASILGQGRSEQYF. The variable domain in full, completed from reference TRBV28 and TRBJ2-7, reads DVKVTQSSRYLVKRTGEKVFLECVQDMDHENMFWYRQDPGLGLRLIYFSYDVKMKEKGDIPEGYSVSREKKERFSLILESASTNQTSMYLCASILGQGRSEQYFGPGTRLTVT.

This clone was counted a few times. The V and J genes are TRBV30 and TRBJ1-4; D gene unclear. The CDR3 totals 14 residues. Germline CDR1 is GTSNPN and CDR2 is SVGIG (reference sequence). Trimming cost V 1 base and J 11 bases, with 17 bases left between them. In DNA, the CDR3 is TGTGCCTGGAGTGCCTCCGGGCTCCCCGAGAAACTGTTTTTT. Translated: CAWSASGLPEKLFF.

The J gene is TRBJ2-6, the V gene TRBV29-1, with D uncertain. The CDR3 spans 13 residues. Germline values: CDR1 SQVTM, CDR2 ANQGSEA. V shed 6 bases and J shed 2 bases, with 8 bases lying between them. The CDR3 loop reads CSVIGPGANVLTF. Written as DNA, the CDR3 is TGCAGCGTCATCGGGCCTGGGGCCAACGTCCTGACTTTC.

V and J are TRBV10-3 and TRBJ2-7; TRBD1 matches 9 bases. The V segment lost 6 bases and the J segment 3 bases; nucleotides outside the gene matches: 6. The CDR3 loop spans 14 amino acids. The germline CDR1 and CDR2 sequences are ENHRY and SYGVKD. CDR3 amino acids: CAIRTGTGSYEQYF. As DNA, the CDR3 is TGTGCCATCAGGACCGGGACAGGGAGCTACGAGCAGTACTTC.

The rearrangement links TRBV29-1 to TRBJ1-5, with 9 bases aligning to TRBD1. Germline V CDR1 and CDR2: SQVTM, ANQGSEA. The CDR3 is made up of 14 amino acids. J lost 4 bases, V lost 6 bases, and 7 bases had no gene match. The CDR3 loop reads CSVSYGTGNQPQHF. CDR3 DNA sequence: TGCAGCGTATCATACGGGACAGGGAATCAGCCCCAGCATTTT.

This chain joins TRBV25-1 and TRBJ1-1; D perhaps matches TRBD1 (6 bases). The CDR3 covers 13 residues. Trimming stripped 5 bases from V and 1 base from J, with 8 bases between. CDR1 and CDR2 (germline): MGHDK, SYGVNS. In nucleotides, the CDR3 is TGTGCCAGCAGTACAGGGTCGAACACTGAAGCTTTCTTT. It translates to CASSTGSNTEAFF.

V gene TRBV5-1 combines with J gene TRBJ2-1; D may correspond to TRBD1 or TRBD2 (5 bases each). In germline, CDR1 is SGHRS, CDR2 YFSETQ. The CDR3 contains 15 residues. Trimming removed 0 bases at V and 6 bases at J, with 13 bases between. CDR3 residues: CASSLAGTAANEQFF. In nucleotides, the CDR3 is TGCGCCAGCAGCTTGGCCGGGACGGCCGCCAATGAGCAGTTCTTC.

The chain combines TRBV13 with TRBJ2-1, with D uncertain. CDR3 size: 16 residues. V was clipped by 1 base and J by 4 bases, with 14 bases between them. Germline V gives CDR1 PRHDT, CDR2 FYEKMQ (reference sequence). The CDR3 here is CASSLVPGPPYNEQFF. For the CDR3, the DNA is TGTGCCAGCAGCTTAGTCCCAGGACCACCTTACAATGAGCAGTTCTTC.

The rearrangement links TRBV30 to TRBJ2-3; D unresolved. The CDR3 contains 12 residues. Trimming removed 4 bases at V and 2 bases at J, with 7 bases between. CDR1 is GTSNPN, CDR2 SVGIG, per germline (reference sequence). CDR3 in DNA: TGTGCCTGGATCCCCCCCACAGATACGCAGTATTTT. Translating gives CAWIPPTDTQYF. The whole variable domain, filled in from reference TRBV30 and TRBJ2-3, reads SQTIHQWPATLVQPVGSPLSLECTVEGTSNPNLYWYRQAAGRGLQLLFYSVGIGQISSEVPQNLSASRPQDRQFILSSKKLLLSDSGFYLCAWIPPTDTQYFGPGTRLTVL.

This chain links TRBV25-1 with TRBJ1-4; D gene uncertain. Germline lookup yields CDR1 MGHDK and CDR2 SYGVNS. V gave up 7 bases and J gave up 11 bases, with 29 bases separating them. The CDR3 is 17 amino acids. The CDR3 DNA is TGTGCCAGCACCCCTGGTGGGGAGGGCCCGGTTGAGGGTAAACTGTTTTTT. This translates into CASTPGGEGPVEGKLFF.